This TCR beta chain comes out of a study of beta chain features in type 1 diabetes. General study results and limits: PCR might favor shorter templates, but any such skew would affect patients and controls equally. Shortening of TCRB CDR3s, moderate but significant, appeared in all four CD4+ subsets of Type 1 diabetes patients. A cDNA-based sequencing approach could over-represent cells with high TCR expression.

Between the trimmed V and J ends, which lost 5 bases and 0 bases, there was a span of 8 bases. The length of the CDR3 is 14 residues. Germline values: CDR1 MNHEY, CDR2 SVGAGI. Turning to this clone: The antigen is not known.

Sequenced material consisted of expressed TCRB transcripts (all of the isolated RNA was reverse transcribed). Profiling relied on immunoSEQ multiplex PCR, and the TCRdb table lists in-frame clones only, not all of them. This sample yields just over 600,000 clones, of which less than 20% are seen a single time; around 0.095% belongs to the top ten. The clonotype comes from a man between 18 and 35 years old in good health. This sequence joins TRBV6-5 and TRBJ2-1, with D possibly matching TRBD2 (5 bases). Sequenced material: naive CD4+ T cells from blood. CDR3 bases: TGTGCCAGCAGTCAAGGGAGCTCCTACAATGAGCAGTTCTTC. Amino acid sequence: CASSQGSSYNEQFF.